This T cell receptor (beta chain) was captured by sequencing in a study of cytomegalovirus exposure and HLA in healthy donors. General study results and limits: Associated with cytomegalovirus, according to the listing, were 170 or so TCR beta chains. An analysis done earlier found most TCR beta V segments productive about 87% or about 30% of the time. 16,951 TCR beta sequences were associated with HLA alleles at 0.05 false discovery rate in a later analysis.

To note about this clone: The target antigen is unknown.

The donors gave bone marrow, and they were healthy. V was pared by 0 bases and J by 1 base, with 14 bases between. The length of the CDR3 is 17 residues. The germline V gene has CDR1 LGHNA and CDR2 YSLEER. Primers included in the PCR were 60 Vbeta and 13 Jbeta primers. Assay used: immunoSEQ multiplex PCR; TCRdb lists only in-frame clones, some missing. In all, the sample yields 130,000 or so clones. The sequence derives from a woman aged 40 to 50 in good health and CMV-seronegative. The chain joins TRBV4-3 to TRBJ2-3, with a possible D match to TRBD2 (5 bases). The sequencing input was PBMCs. In DNA, the CDR3 is TGCGCCAGCAGCCAAGACCGACGGGGATGGGGCACAGATACGCAGTATTTT. Amino acid sequence: CASSQDRRGWGTDTQYF.